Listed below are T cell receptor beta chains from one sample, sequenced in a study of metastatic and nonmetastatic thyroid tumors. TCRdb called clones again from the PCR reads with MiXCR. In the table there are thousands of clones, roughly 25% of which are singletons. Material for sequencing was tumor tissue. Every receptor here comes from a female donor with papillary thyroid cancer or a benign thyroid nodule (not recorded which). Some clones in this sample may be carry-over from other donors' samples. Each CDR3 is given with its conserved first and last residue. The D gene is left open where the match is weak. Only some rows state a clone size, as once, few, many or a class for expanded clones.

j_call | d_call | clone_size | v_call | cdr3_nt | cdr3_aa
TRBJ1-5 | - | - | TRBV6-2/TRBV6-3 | TGTGCCAGCAGCCAACAGGGTTATCAGCCCCAGCATTTT | CASSQQGYQPQHF
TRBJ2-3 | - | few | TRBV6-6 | TGTGCCAGCAGTTACTCTTACCTGCCCCCCGGGGATACGCAGTATTTT | CASSYSYLPPGDTQYF
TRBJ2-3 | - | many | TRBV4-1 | TGCGCCAGCAGCCAGAAGGGACATACAACCACAGATACGCAGTATTTT | CASSQKGHTTTDTQYF
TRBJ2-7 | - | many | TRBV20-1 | TGCAGTGCTAGGGGCAGGTACGAGCAGTACTTC | CSARGRYEQYF
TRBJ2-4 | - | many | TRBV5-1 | TGCGCCAGCAGCTGGCTACCCGAGGGTGGGTACATTCAGTACTTC | CASSWLPEGGYIQYF
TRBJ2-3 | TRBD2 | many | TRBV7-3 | TGTGCCAGCAGCTCCGGCGCGGGAGGAGGAGATACGCAGTATTTT | CASSSGAGGGDTQYF
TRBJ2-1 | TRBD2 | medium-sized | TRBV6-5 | TGTGCCAGCAGTTACGGGGACGGGAGGGCCCGTTACAATGAGCAGTTCTTC | CASSYGDGRARYNEQFF
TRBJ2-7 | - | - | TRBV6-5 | TGTGCCAGCAGTTACTATTCCGGGGTAAACTACGAGCAGTACTTC | CASSYYSGVNYEQYF
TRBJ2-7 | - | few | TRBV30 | TGTGCCTACTTGGGGGTTCGGGAGCAGTACTTC | CAYLGVREQYF
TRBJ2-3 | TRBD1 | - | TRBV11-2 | TGTGCCAGCAGCCGGGGACAGGGGGCTTTCACAGATACGCAGTATTTT | CASSRGQGAFTDTQYF
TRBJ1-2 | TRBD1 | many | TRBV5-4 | TGTGCCAGCAGCTCAGGGACAGGCATGAACTATGGCTACACCTTC | CASSSGTGMNYGYTF
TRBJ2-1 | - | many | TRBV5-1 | TGCGCCAGCAGCTTGGGTGGAGGGGGTTTACTCGAGCAGTTCTTC | CASSLGGGGLLEQFF
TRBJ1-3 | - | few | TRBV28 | TGTGCCAGCAGTTTAATACAGGGAAAGTTAGGGGGAAACACCATATATTTT | CASSLIQGKLGGNTIYF
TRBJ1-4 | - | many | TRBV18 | TGTGCCAGCTCACCCTCATGGGGCGGAAGATACTCTGAAAAACTGTTTTTT | CASSPSWGGRYSEKLFF
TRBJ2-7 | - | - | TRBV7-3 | TGTGCCAGCAGCTTATATTCGGACTCCACCTACGAGCAGTACTTC | CASSLYSDSTYEQYF
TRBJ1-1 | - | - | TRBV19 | TGTGCCAGTAGCGATTTTCTGATCACTGAAGCTTTCTTT | CASSDFLITEAFF
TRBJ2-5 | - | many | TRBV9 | TGTGCCAGCAGCTCGGGAGAAGGTTTGGCTGCCCAGTACTTC | CASSSGEGLAAQYF
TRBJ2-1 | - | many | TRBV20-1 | TGCAGTGCTAGAGATCTCGGGGGTCGGAATGAGCAGTTCTTC | CSARDLGGRNEQFF
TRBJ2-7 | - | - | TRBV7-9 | TGTGCCAGCGGAACTGACGAGCAGTACTTC | CASGTDEQYF
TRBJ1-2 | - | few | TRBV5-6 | TGTGCCAGCAGCCATCGTGAGGCCCTTTGGTATGGCTACACCTTC | CASSHREALWYGYTF
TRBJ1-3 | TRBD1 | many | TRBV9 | TGTGCCAGCAGCCCAGGGGGCGATACTGGAAACACCATATATTTT | CASSPGGDTGNTIYF
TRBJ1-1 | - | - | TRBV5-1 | TGCGCCAGCAGCCCCCAGGGCGGGGACACTGAAGCTTTCTTT | CASSPQGGDTEAFF
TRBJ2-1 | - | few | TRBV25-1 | TGTGCCAGCAGTGAATATCGTCAAGGGCAGTTCTTC | CASSEYRQGQFF